This is a list of T cell receptor beta chains from one sample in a study of beta chain features in type 1 diabetes. Profiled with immunoSEQ multiplex PCR; TCRdb holds only in-frame clones, not every one. Of 300,000 to 350,000 clones in the sample, about 13% were seen once. The specimen was naive CD4+ T cells from blood. These receptors originate from a woman under 30 with type 1 diabetes. The CDR3 runs from the conserved cysteine through the conserved F or W. Each record gives: V gene, D gene, J gene, clone size, CDR3 DNA, CDR3 protein. The D gene is left open where the match is weak. Size values are once, few and many counts, or a class for expanded clones, and some rows have none.

V gene: TRBV9; D gene: NA; J gene: TRBJ2-1; clone size: NA; CDR3 DNA: TGTGCCATGTGGTGCAGCTCCTACAATGAGCAGTTCTTC; CDR3 protein: CAMWCSSYNEQFF
V gene: TRBV7-9; D gene: TRBD2; J gene: TRBJ2-1; clone size: NA; CDR3 DNA: TGTGCCAGCAACATGTTTCTGGCGGGAGGGAATGATGAGCAGTTCTTC; CDR3 protein: CASNMFLAGGNDEQFF
V gene: TRBV7-2; D gene: NA; J gene: TRBJ2-3; clone size: NA; CDR3 DNA: TGTGCCAGCAGCCTGAGCCCTGCGGCAGATACGCAGTATTTT; CDR3 protein: CASSLSPAADTQYF
V gene: TRBV5-1; D gene: TRBD1; J gene: TRBJ2-1; clone size: NA; CDR3 DNA: TGCGCCAGCAGCGAGGGGACAGGGACCAATGAGCAGTTCTTC; CDR3 protein: CASSEGTGTNEQFF
V gene: TRBV11-2; D gene: TRBD2; J gene: TRBJ2-1; clone size: few; CDR3 DNA: TGTGCCAGCAGATATAGCGGGAGGCGGTACAATGAGCAGTTCTTC; CDR3 protein: CASRYSGRRYNEQFF
V gene: TRBV4-1; D gene: NA; J gene: TRBJ2-7; clone size: few; CDR3 DNA: TGCGCCAGCAGCCAAGTAAGTCCTCAGGGCAGGGGATCCTACGAGCAGTACTTC; CDR3 protein: CASSQVSPQGRGSYEQYF
V gene: TRBV29-1; D gene: NA; J gene: TRBJ1-1; clone size: few; CDR3 DNA: TGCAGCGTAGAGGAGTCCTTTAGAGCTTTCTTT; CDR3 protein: CSVEESFRAFF
V gene: TRBV11-3; D gene: TRBD1; J gene: TRBJ1-1; clone size: few; CDR3 DNA: TGTGCCAGCAGCGAAGTGGGACAGGGAGGCACTGAAGCTTTCTTT; CDR3 protein: CASSEVGQGGTEAFF
V gene: TRBV18; D gene: NA; J gene: TRBJ2-1; clone size: NA; CDR3 DNA: TGTGCCAGCTCACCTATGGCTAGTTTGGTCAATGAGCAGTTCTTC; CDR3 protein: CASSPMASLVNEQFF
V gene: TRBV19; D gene: NA; J gene: TRBJ2-1; clone size: few; CDR3 DNA: TGTGCCAGTAGTATACAGGGGAATGAGCAGTTCTTC; CDR3 protein: CASSIQGNEQFF
V gene: TRBV7-9; D gene: TRBD1; J gene: TRBJ1-1; clone size: NA; CDR3 DNA: TGTGCCAGCAGCTTGGCAGGGGGCAAAATCGAAGCTTTCTTT; CDR3 protein: CASSLAGGKIEAFF
V gene: TRBV7-2; D gene: NA; J gene: TRBJ1-1; clone size: few; CDR3 DNA: TGTGCCAGCAGCCGCCCCAGGGGCTTGCCTGAAGCTTTCTTT; CDR3 protein: CASSRPRGLPEAFF
V gene: TRBV5-1; D gene: TRBD2; J gene: TRBJ2-1; clone size: NA; CDR3 DNA: TGCGCCAGCCGGACTAGCGGAGACAATGAGCAGTTCTTC; CDR3 protein: CASRTSGDNEQFF
V gene: TRBV6-1; D gene: NA; J gene: TRBJ1-2; clone size: few; CDR3 DNA: TGTGCCAGCAGCCAGGGTGTATGGGACTATGGCTACACCTTC; CDR3 protein: CASSQGVWDYGYTF
V gene: TRBV29-1; D gene: TRBD1; J gene: TRBJ1-1; clone size: NA; CDR3 DNA: TGCAGCGTTGCAATTCGGACAGGGTTTGAAGCTTTCTTT; CDR3 protein: CSVAIRTGFEAFF
V gene: TRBV5-6; D gene: TRBD2; J gene: TRBJ2-1; clone size: NA; CDR3 DNA: TGTGCCAGCAGCTTGGCCTTGGCTAGCGGGAGCTCCTACAATGAGCAGTTCTTC; CDR3 protein: CASSLALASGSSYNEQFF
V gene: TRBV30; D gene: TRBD2; J gene: TRBJ2-1; clone size: NA; CDR3 DNA: TGTGCCTGGTGGACTAGCGGGAGGTATGAGCAGTTCTTC; CDR3 protein: CAWWTSGRYEQFF
V gene: TRBV11-2; D gene: NA; J gene: TRBJ1-1; clone size: NA; CDR3 DNA: TGTGCCAGCAGCTCAATTGACACTGAAGCTTTCTTT; CDR3 protein: CASSSIDTEAFF
V gene: TRBV2; D gene: TRBD2; J gene: TRBJ2-1; clone size: few; CDR3 DNA: TGTGCCAGCAGCCCAAAAGGACTAGCGTATTACAATGAGCAGTTCTTC; CDR3 protein: CASSPKGLAYYNEQFF
V gene: TRBV7-9; D gene: TRBD2; J gene: TRBJ2-1; clone size: NA; CDR3 DNA: TGTGCCAGCAGCTCTTTACTAGCGGGAGGAACACACAATGAGCAGTTCTTC; CDR3 protein: CASSSLLAGGTHNEQFF